This record concerns one TCR beta chain sequence. The target antigen is unknown. CDR1 is MNHNS and CDR2 is SASEGT in the germline V gene. V lost 8 bases and J 3 bases, leaving 11 bases between the germline ends. CDR3 size: 13 residues. The donors, healthy adults who were HIV-negative, had experienced no recent acute infections or vaccinations. The data are from a study of shared clonotypes between healthy human individuals. General study points: In having few donors, the study represented limited genetic and exposure-history diversity. Sequencing depth was expected to influence donor clonotype sharing.

The run depth of the assay was deep. TCRdb keeps only in-frame clones here, not all; method: immunoSEQ multiplex PCR. The table includes approximately 1.5 million clones, approximately 98.5% detected once. J is TRBJ1-5 and V is TRBV6-1, with D possibly being TRBD1 (5 bases). Sequencing was carried out using naive CD4+ T cells sorted from blood. Described subset: CD45RA+ positively selected. This sequence was found in a man aged 25 to 40 in good health. CDR3 DNA sequence: TGTGCCAGCGGAGGGGTATCCAATCAGCCCCAGCATTTT. The encoded protein is CASGGVSNQPQHF.